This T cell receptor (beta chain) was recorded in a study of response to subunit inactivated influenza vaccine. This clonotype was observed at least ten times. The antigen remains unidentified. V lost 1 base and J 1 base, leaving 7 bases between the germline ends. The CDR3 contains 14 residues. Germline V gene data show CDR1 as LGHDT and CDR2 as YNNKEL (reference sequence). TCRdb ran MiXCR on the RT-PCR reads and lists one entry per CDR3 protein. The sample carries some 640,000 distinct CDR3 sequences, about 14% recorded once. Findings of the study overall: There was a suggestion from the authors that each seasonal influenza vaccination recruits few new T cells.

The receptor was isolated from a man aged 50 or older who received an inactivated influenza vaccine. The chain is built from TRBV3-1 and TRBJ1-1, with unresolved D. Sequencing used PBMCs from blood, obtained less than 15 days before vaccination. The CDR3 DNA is TGTGCCAGCAGCCAAGTACGGGGGAACACTGAAGCTTTCTTT. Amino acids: CASSQVRGNTEAFF.